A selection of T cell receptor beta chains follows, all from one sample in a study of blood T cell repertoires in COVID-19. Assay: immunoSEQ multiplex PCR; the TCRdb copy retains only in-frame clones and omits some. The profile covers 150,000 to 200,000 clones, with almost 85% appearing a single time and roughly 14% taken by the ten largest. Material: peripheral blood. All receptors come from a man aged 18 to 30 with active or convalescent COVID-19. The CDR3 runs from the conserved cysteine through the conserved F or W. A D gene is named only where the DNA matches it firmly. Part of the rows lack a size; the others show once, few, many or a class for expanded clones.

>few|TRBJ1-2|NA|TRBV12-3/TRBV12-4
CASSSSGYGYTF
TGTGCCAGCAGTTCCTCAGGGTATGGCTACACCTTC
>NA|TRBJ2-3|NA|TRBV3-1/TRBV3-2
CASSQAAATDTQYF
TGTGCCAGCAGCCAAGCCGCGGCCACAGATACGCAGTATTTT
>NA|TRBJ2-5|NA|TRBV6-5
CASSYLARGRETQYF
TGTGCCAGCAGTTACTTGGCTCGTGGGAGAGAGACCCAGTACTTC
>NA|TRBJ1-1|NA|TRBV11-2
CASSFRGEANTEAFF
TGTGCCAGCAGCTTCAGGGGTGAGGCGAACACTGAAGCTTTCTTT
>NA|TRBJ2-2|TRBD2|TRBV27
CASSLHGTSTGELFF
TGTGCCAGCTCCTTACACGGGACTAGCACCGGGGAGCTGTTTTTT
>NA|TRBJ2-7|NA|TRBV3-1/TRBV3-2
CASSQRVGGYEQYF
TGTGCCAGCAGCCAGAGGGTGGGCGGCTACGAGCAGTACTTC
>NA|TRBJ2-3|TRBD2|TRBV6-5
CASSYSVAGGRDTQYF
TGTGCCAGCAGTTACTCTGTAGCGGGAGGGAGAGATACGCAGTATTTT
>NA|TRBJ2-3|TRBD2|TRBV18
CASSPLAGGTDTQYF
TGTGCCAGCTCCCCGCTAGCGGGGGGGACAGATACGCAGTATTTT
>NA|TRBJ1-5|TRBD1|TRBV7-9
CASSLGDRGQDNQPQHF
TGTGCCAGCAGCTTAGGAGACAGGGGGCAGGACAATCAGCCCCAGCATTTT
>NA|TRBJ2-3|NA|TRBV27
CASSLVRGHTDTQYF
TGTGCCAGCAGTTTGGTCAGGGGCCACACAGATACGCAGTATTTT
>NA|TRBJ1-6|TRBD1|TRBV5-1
CASSLGQGANSPLHF
TGCGCCAGCAGCTTGGGACAGGGGGCGAATTCACCCCTCCACTTT
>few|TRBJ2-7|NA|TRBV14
CASSQRVGPYEQYF
TGTGCCAGCAGCCAACGTGTGGGGCCCTACGAGCAGTACTTC
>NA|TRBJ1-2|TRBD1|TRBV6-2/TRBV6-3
CASSSPRTGGYGYTF
TGTGCCAGCAGTTCTCCCCGGACAGGGGGTTATGGCTACACCTTC
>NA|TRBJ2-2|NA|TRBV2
CASREQGLNTGELFF
TGTGCCAGCAGGGAACAGGGCTTGAACACCGGGGAGCTGTTTTTT
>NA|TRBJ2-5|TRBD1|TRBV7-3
CASSRTGGEETQYF
TGTGCCAGCAGCCGGACAGGGGGCGAGGAGACCCAGTACTTC
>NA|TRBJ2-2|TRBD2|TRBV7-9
CASSFRTSGNTGELFF
TGTGCCAGCAGCTTCCGGACTAGCGGGAACACCGGGGAGCTGTTTTTT
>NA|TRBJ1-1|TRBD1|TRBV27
CASRNRGRYAEAFF
TGTGCCAGCAGGAACAGGGGGCGATACGCTGAAGCTTTCTTT
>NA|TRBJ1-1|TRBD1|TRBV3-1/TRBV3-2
CASSQTPRGTEAFF
TGTGCCAGCAGCCAGACCCCCAGGGGGACTGAAGCTTTCTTT
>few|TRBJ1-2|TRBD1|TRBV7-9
CASSLRAGQGPGDYGYTF
TGTGCCAGCAGCTTAAGGGCTGGACAGGGGCCAGGGGACTATGGCTACACCTTC
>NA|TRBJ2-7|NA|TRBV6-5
CASSYDGGYSYEQYF
TGTGCCAGCAGTTACGACGGCGGCTACTCCTACGAGCAGTACTTC
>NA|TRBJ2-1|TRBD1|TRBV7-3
CASSPGTGAMMEQFF
TGTGCCAGCAGCCCCGGGACAGGGGCCATGATGGAGCAGTTCTTC
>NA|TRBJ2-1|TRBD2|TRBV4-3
CASSQDAGGVSYNEQFF
TGCGCCAGCAGCCAAGATGCGGGAGGGGTTTCCTACAATGAGCAGTTCTTC
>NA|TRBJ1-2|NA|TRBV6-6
CASSYNRDYGYTF
TGTGCCAGCAGTTATAACAGGGACTATGGCTACACCTTC
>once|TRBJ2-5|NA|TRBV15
CATSRGGTNFQETQYF
TGTGCCACCAGCAGAGGGGGGACAAATTTTCAAGAGACCCAGTACTTC
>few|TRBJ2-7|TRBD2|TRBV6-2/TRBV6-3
CASSLLAGAYEQYF
TGTGCCAGCAGTTTACTAGCGGGAGCCTACGAGCAGTACTTC